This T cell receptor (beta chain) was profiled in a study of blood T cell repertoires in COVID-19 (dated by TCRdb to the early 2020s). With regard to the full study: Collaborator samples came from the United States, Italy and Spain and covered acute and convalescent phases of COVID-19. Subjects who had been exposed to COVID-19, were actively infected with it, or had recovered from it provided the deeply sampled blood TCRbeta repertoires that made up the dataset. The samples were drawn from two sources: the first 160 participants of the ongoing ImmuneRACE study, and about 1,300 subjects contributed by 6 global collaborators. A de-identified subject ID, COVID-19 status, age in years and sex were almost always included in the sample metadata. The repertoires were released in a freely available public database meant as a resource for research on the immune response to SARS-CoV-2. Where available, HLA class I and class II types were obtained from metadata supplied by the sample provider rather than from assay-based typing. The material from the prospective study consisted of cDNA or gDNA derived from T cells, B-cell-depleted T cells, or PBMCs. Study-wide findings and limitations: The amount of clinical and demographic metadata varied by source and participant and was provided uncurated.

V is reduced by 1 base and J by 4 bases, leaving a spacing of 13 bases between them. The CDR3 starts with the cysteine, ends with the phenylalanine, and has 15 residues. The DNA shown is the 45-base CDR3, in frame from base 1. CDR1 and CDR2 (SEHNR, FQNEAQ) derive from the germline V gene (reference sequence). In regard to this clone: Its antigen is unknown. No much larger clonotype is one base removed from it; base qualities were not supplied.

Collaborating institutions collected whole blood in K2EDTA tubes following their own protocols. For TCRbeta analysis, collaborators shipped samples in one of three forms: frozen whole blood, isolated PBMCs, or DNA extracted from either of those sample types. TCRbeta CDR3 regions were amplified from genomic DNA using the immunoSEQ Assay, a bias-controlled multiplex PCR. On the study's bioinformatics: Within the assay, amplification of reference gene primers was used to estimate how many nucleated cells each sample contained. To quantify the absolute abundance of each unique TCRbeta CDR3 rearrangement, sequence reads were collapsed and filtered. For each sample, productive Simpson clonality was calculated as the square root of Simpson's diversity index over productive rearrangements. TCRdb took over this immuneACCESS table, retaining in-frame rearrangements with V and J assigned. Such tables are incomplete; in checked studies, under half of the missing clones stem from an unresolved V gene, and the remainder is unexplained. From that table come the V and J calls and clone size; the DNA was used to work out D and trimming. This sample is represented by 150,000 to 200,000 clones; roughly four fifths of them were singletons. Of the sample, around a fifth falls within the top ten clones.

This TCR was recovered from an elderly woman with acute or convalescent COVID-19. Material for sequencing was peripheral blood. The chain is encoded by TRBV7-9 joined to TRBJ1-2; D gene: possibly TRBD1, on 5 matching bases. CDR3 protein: CASSLVGGEGYGYTF. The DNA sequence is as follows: TGTGCCAGCAGCTTAGTCGGAGGGGAGGGCTATGGCTACACCTTC.